What follows are 10 T cell receptor beta chains derived from one specimen sequenced in a study of cytomegalovirus exposure and HLA in healthy donors. Sequencing was performed with immunoSEQ multiplex PCR; in TCRdb, only in-frame clones are kept and a portion is missing. The repertoire has some 170,000 clones, approximately 86% of them found once; the top ten carry about 2.5%. Sequenced: PBMCs. The receptor set was obtained from a young man in good health and CMV-seropositive.

V and J are TRBV6-5 and TRBJ2-7, with 8 bases that match TRBD1. CDR1 MNHEY and CDR2 SVGAGI come from the germline V gene. The CDR3 consists of 13 residues. After removal of 5 bases from V and 2 bases from J, the junction contained 2 bases not matched to a gene. The DNA of the CDR3 is TGTGCCAGCAGTGCGGGACAGGCCTACGAGCAGTACTTC. This sequence encodes CASSAGQAYEQYF.

This sequence joins TRBV19 and TRBJ1-1; D remains ambiguous. This CDR3 has 12 amino acids. V lost 3 bases and J 6 bases, leaving 8 bases between the germline ends. Germline assignment: CDR1 LNHDA and CDR2 SQIVND (reference sequence). As DNA, the CDR3 is TGTGCCAGTAGTATGTCTTCGGCTGAAGCTTTCTTT. Its protein product is CASSMSSAEAFF.

V gene TRBV7-2 combines with J gene TRBJ1-2; 8 positions match TRBD1. Trimming removed 4 bases from V and 5 bases from J; junction bases left unmatched: 3. CDR3 size: 13 residues. The V gene's germline CDR1 is SGHTA and CDR2 FQGNSA. CDR3: CASSWDRLYGYTF. CDR3 sequence (DNA): TGTGCCAGCAGCTGGGACAGGCTATATGGCTACACCTTC.

V usage is TRBV10-3 and J usage is TRBJ2-3, with 9 bases aligning to TRBD2. The trim removed 6 bases at V and 2 bases at J, leaving 6 bases unmatched. This CDR3 comprises 15 residues. CDR1 is ENHRY and CDR2 is SYGVKD in the germline V gene. CDR3 DNA: TGTGCCATCAGCCCCGGGACTAGCTTCACAGATACGCAGTATTTT. As protein: CAISPGTSFTDTQYF.

The CDR3 coding sequence is TGCGCCAGCAGCCAGGGACCGCCGGGGGGTGGCTACACCTTC. It yields the protein CASSQGPPGGGYTF. The chain employs TRBV4-3 and TRBJ1-2; a possible D gene is TRBD1 (5 bases). CDR1 and CDR2 from the germline V gene are LGHNA and YSLEER. V lost 3 bases and J lost 7, with 15 bases in between. The CDR3 is 14 amino acids.

The V gene is TRBV5-4, the J gene TRBJ2-5; no clear D gene. Trimming removed 5 bases at V and 2 bases at J, with 10 bases between. CDR3 length: 13 residues. From germline, CDR1 is SGHNT and CDR2 YYREEE (reference sequence). The CDR3 nucleotides read TGTGCCAGCAGTTCAAACCGGCAAGAGACCCAGTACTTC. Encoded protein: CASSSNRQETQYF.

The J gene is TRBJ1-2, the V gene TRBV7-2; D not resolved. The length of the CDR3 is 12 residues. Trimming left V 2 bases short and J 7 bases short, with 8 bases between. CDR1 SGHTA and CDR2 FQGNSA come from the germline V gene. CDR3 sequence: CASSLSGGGYTF. CDR3 nucleotides: TGTGCCAGCAGCTTATCGGGTGGTGGCTACACCTTC.

This chain uses TRBV6-5 with TRBJ2-5, with D uncertain. The CDR3 covers 13 residues. V shed 0 bases and J shed 4 bases, with 6 bases lying between them. Germline CDR1 and CDR2: MNHEY and SVGAGI. The CDR3 coding sequence is TGTGCCAGCAGTTACTCCCAGGCAGAGACCCAGTACTTC. This encodes CASSYSQAETQYF.

The chain has TRBV27 and TRBJ2-1; 9 bases fit TRBD2. The CDR3 contains 17 residues. The germline gives CDR1 MNHEY, CDR2 SMNVEV (reference sequence). V lost 8 bases, J lost 1 base, and 12 bases stayed unmatched. CDR3 DNA sequence: TGTGCCAGCGTCGGTGGGTCGCGGGGGGGGTCCTACAATGAGCAGTTCTTC. This gives the protein CASVGGSRGGSYNEQFF.

This sequence joins TRBV7-8 and TRBJ2-7; maybe TRBD2 (7 bases). In germline, CDR1 is SGHVS, CDR2 FQNEAQ. V was shortened by 5 bases and J by 3 bases, with 14 bases between the two germline ends. There are 14 residues in the CDR3. As DNA, the CDR3 is TGTGCCAGCAGCACCTACAGGGAGGGCTACGAGCAGTACTTC. It specifies CASSTYREGYEQYF.